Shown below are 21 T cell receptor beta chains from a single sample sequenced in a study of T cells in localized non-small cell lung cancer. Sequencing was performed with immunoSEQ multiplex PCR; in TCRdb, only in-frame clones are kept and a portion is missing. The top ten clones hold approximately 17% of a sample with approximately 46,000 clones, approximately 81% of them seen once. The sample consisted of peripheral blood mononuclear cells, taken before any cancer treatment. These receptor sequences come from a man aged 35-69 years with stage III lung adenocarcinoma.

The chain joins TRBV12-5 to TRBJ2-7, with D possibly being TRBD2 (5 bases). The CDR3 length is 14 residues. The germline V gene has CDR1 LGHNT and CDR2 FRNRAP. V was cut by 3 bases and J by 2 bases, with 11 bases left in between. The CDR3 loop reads CASGLGLPPYEQYF. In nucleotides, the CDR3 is TGTGCTAGTGGTTTAGGACTTCCTCCCTACGAGCAGTACTTC.

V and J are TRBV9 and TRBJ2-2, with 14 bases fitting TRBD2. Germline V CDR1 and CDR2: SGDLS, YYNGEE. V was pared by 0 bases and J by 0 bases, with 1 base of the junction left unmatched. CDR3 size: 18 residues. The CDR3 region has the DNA TGTGCCAGCAGCGTAGGGACTAGCGGGGGGTCGAACACCGGGGAGCTGTTTTTT. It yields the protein CASSVGTSGGSNTGELFF.

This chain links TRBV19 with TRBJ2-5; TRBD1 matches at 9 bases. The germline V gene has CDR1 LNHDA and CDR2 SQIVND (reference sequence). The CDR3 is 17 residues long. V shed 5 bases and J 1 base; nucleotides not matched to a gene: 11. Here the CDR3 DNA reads TGTGCCAGTAGTGTACTCTCCGGGACAGGGATCCAAGAGACCCAGTACTTC. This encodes CASSVLSGTGIQETQYF.

The DNA for the CDR3 is TGTGCCATCAGAGGGTTCTCGGCAGATACGCAGTATTTT. Amino acids: CAIRGFSADTQYF. This chain joins TRBV6-1 and TRBJ2-3; a possible D gene is TRBD2 (5 bases). V was clipped by 10 bases and J by 4 bases, with 15 bases between them. CDR1 is MNHNS, CDR2 SASEGT, per germline. The CDR3 loop spans 13 amino acids.

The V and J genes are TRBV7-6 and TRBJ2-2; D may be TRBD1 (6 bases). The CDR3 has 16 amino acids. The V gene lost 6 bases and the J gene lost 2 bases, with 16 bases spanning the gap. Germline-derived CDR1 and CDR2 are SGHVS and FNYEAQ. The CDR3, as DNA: TGTGCCAGCAGGGACTGGGACACCCTTAACACCGGGGAGCTGTTTTTT. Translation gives CASRDWDTLNTGELFF.

The CDR3 sequence is CASSLVGQDYTEAFF. CDR3 DNA: TGCGCCAGCAGCTTGGTTGGACAGGATTACACTGAAGCTTTCTTT. This chain uses TRBV5-1 with TRBJ1-1; 7 bases map to TRBD1. Germline lookup yields CDR1 SGHRS and CDR2 YFSETQ. Trimming cost V 0 bases and J 3 bases; bases outside gene matches: 5. The CDR3 length is 15 residues.

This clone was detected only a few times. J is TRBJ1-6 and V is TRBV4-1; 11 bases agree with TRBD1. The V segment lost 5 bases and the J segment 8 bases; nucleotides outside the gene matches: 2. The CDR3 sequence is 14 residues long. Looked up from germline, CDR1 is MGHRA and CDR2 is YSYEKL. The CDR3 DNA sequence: TGCGCCAGCAGCTTGGGACAGGGGGATTCACCCCTCCACTTT. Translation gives CASSLGQGDSPLHF.

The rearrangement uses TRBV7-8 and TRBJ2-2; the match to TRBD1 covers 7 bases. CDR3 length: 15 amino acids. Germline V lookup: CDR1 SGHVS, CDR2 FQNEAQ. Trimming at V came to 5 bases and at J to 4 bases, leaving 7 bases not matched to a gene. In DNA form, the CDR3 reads TGTGCCAGCAGCCCCCGGACAGGTAGCACCGGGGAGCTGTTTTTT. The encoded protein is CASSPRTGSTGELFF.

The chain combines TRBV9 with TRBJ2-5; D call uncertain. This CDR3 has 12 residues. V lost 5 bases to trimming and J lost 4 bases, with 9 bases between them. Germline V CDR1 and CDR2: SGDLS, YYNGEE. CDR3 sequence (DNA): TGTGCCAGCAGTCAAGTAGGAGAGACCCAGTACTTC. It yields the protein CASSQVGETQYF.

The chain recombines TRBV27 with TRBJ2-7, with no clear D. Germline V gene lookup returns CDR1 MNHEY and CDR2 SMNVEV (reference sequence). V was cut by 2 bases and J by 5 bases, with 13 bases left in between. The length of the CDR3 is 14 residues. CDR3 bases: TGTGCCAGCAGTTTAATAGGGAATCTGCACGAGCAGTACTTC. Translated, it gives CASSLIGNLHEQYF.

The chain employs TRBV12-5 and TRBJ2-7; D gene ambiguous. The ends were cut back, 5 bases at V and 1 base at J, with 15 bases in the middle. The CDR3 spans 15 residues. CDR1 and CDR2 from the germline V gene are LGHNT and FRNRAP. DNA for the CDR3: TGTGCTAGTGGTCGGGTGAGAGATCGATCCTACGAGCAGTACTTC. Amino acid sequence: CASGRVRDRSYEQYF.

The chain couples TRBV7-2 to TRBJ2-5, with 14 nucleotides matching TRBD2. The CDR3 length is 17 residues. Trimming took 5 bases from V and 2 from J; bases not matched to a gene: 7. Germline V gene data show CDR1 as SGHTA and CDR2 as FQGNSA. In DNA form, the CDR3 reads TGTGCCAGCAGCCAAGGGACTAGCGGGGGTTGGCAAGAGACCCAGTACTTC. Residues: CASSQGTSGGWQETQYF.

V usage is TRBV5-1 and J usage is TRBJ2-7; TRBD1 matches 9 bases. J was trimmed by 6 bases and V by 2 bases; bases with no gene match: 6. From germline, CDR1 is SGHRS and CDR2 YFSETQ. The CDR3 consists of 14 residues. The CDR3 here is CASSFVQGAFEQYF. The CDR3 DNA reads TGCGCCAGCAGCTTCGTACAGGGGGCCTTCGAGCAGTACTTC.

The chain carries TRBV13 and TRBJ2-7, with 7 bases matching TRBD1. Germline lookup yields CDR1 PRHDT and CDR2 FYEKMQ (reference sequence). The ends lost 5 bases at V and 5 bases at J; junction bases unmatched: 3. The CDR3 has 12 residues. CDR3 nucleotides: TGTGCCAGCAGCATTGGGACAGACGAGCAGTACTTC. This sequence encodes CASSIGTDEQYF.

The CDR3: CASSLFGENEQFF. In DNA, the CDR3 is TGTGCCAGCAGCTTATTTGGCGAAAATGAGCAGTTCTTC. This sequence joins TRBV11-1 and TRBJ2-1; D not resolved. Trimming pared 2 bases from V and 7 bases from J, leaving 9 bases between. Germline V gene sequence: CDR1 SGHAT, CDR2 FQDESV (reference sequence). The CDR3 covers 13 residues.

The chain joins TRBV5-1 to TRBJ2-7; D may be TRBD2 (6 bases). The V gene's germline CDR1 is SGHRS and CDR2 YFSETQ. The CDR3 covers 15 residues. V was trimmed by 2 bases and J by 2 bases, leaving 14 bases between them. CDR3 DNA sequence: TGCGCCAGCAGCTTCCCCGGGACTCAGCCCTACGAGCAGTACTTC. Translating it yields CASSFPGTQPYEQYF. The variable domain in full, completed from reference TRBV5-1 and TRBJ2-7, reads KAGVTQTPRYLIKTRGQQVTLSCSPISGHRSVSWYQQTPGQGLQFLFEYFSETQRNKGNFPGRFSGRQFSNSRSEMNVSTLELGDSALYLCASSFPGTQPYEQYFGPGTRLTVT.

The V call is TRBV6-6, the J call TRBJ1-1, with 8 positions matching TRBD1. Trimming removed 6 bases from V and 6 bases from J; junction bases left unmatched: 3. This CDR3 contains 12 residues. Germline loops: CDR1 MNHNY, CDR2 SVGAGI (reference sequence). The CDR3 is CASRPQGAEAFF. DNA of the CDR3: TGTGCCAGCAGGCCACAGGGGGCTGAAGCTTTCTTT.

The CDR3 bases are TGTGCCAGCAGCTTAGATCTAGGGGGCTACGAGCAGTACTTC. Translation: CASSLDLGGYEQYF. The chain couples TRBV11-2 to TRBJ2-7; D possibly corresponds to TRBD1 (6 bases). The germline V and J ends were trimmed by 0 bases and 3 bases, with 9 bases remaining between them. There are 14 residues in the CDR3. The germline gives CDR1 SGHAT, CDR2 FQNNGV.

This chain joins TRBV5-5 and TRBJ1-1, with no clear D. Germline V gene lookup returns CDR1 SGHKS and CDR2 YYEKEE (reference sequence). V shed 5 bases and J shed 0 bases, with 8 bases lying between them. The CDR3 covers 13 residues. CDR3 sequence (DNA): TGTGCCAGCAGTGGCGCCGTGAACACTGAAGCTTTCTTT. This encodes CASSGAVNTEAFF.

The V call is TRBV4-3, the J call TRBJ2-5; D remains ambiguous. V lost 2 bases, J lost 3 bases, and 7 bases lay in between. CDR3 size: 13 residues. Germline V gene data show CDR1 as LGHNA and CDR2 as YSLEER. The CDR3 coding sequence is TGCGCCAGCAGCCAATGGCTAAAAGAGACCCAGTACTTC. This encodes CASSQWLKETQYF.

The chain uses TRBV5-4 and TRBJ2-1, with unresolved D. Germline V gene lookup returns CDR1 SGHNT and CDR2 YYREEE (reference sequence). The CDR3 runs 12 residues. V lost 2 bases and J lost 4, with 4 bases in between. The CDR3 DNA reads TGTGCCAGCAGCTTTTTATACAATGAGCAGTTCTTC. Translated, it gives CASSFLYNEQFF.